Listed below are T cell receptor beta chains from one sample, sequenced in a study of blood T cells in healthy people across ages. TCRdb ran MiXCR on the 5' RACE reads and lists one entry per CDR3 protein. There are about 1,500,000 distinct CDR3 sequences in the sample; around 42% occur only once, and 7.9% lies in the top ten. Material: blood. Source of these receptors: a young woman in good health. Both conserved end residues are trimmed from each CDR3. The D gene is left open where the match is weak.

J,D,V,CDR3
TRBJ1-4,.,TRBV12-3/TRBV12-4,ASSSTTPNPATNEKLF
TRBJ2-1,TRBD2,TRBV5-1,ASSLGLAGFLDNEQF
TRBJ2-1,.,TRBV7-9,ASTPEGGASYNEQF
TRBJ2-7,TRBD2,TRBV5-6,ASSSRIELAFLTYEQY
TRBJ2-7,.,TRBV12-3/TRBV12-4,ASSLGPRASYEQY
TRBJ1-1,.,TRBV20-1,SASEGGMTAF
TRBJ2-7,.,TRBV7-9,ASSPDALYEQY
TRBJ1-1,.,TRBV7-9,ASNPRDNMNTEAF
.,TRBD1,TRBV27,ASRWTGGDIQY
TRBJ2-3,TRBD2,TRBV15,ATSRYTSGSSDTQY
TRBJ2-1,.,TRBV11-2,ASSSWGGSGTHGYNEQF
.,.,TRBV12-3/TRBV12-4,ASSLEGEALDEQY
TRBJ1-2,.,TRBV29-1,SVVTTADVYGHT
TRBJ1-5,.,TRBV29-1,SVEVGGNQPQH
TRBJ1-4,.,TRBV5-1,ASSLLATTGEKLF
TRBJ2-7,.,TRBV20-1,SADRALIYEQY
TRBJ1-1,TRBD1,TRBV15,VASRDRGGITEAF
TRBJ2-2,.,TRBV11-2,ASSATGDPGELF
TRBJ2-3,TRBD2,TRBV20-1,SARTSGRGTQY
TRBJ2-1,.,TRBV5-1,ASSFGGYNERF
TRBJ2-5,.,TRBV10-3,AISDRLKETQY
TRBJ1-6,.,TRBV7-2,ASSLWGGGDNSPLH
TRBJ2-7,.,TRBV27,ASSPRAYYEQY
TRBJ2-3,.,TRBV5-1,ASSLQRSVTDTQY
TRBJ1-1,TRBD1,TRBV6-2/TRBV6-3,ASSYYSGGAGTEAF
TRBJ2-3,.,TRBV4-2,ASSQLRRPDTQY
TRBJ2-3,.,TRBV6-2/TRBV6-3,ASSYPGMNTQY
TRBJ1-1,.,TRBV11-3,ASSLSLEDTEAF